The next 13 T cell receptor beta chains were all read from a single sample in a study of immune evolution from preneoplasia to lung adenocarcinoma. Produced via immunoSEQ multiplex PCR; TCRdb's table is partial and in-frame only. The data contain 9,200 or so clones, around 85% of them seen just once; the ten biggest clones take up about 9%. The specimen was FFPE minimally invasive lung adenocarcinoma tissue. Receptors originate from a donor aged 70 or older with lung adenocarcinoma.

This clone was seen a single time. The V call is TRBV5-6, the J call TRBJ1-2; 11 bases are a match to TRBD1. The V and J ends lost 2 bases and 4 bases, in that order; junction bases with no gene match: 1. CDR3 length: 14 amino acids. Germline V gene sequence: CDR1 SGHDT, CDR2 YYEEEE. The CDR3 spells CASSFGQGAYGYTF. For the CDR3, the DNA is TGTGCCAGCAGCTTTGGACAGGGGGCCTATGGCTACACCTTC.

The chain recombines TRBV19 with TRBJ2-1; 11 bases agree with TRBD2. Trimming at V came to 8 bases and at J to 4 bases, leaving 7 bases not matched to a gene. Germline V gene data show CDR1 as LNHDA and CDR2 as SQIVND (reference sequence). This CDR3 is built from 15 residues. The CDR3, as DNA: TGTGCCAGTCGGACCGGGACTAGCGGTTACAATGAGCAGTTCTTC. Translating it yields CASRTGTSGYNEQFF.

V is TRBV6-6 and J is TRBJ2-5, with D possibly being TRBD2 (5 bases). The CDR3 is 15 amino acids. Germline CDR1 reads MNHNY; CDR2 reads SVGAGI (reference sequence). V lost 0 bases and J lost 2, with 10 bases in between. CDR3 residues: CASSYSRTLQETQYF. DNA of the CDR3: TGTGCCAGCAGTTACTCCAGGACTTTACAAGAGACCCAGTACTTC.

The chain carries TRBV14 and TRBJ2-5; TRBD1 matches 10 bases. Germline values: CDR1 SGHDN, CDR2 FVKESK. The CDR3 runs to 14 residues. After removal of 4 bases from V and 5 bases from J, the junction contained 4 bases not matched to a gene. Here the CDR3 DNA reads TGTGCCAGCAGCCGACAGGGGGCTTTTGAGACCCAGTACTTC. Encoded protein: CASSRQGAFETQYF.

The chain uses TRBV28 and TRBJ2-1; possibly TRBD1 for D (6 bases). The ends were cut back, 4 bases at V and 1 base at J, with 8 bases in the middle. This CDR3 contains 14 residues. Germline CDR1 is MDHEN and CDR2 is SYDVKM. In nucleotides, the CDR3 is TGTGCCAGCAGTTACAGGGTTTCCTACAATGAGCAGTTCTTC. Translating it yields CASSYRVSYNEQFF.

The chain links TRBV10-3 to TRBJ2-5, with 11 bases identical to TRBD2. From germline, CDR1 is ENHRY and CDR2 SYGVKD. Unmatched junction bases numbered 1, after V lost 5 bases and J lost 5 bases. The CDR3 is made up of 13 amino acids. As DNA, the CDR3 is TGTGCCATCAGTAGGACTAGCGGGGAGACCCAGTACTTC. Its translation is CAISRTSGETQYF.

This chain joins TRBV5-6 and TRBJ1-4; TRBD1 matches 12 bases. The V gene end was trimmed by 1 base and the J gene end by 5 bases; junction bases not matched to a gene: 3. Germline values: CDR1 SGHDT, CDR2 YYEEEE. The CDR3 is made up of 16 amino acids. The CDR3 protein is CASSLTGTGGNEKLFF. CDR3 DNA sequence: TGTGCCAGCAGCTTGACCGGGACAGGGGGCAATGAAAAACTGTTTTTT. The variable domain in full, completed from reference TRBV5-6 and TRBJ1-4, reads DAGVTQSPTHLIKTRGQQVTLRCSPKSGHDTVSWYQQALGQGPQFIFQYYEEEERQRGNFPDRFSGHQFPNYSSELNVNALLLGDSALYLCASSLTGTGGNEKLFFGSGTQLSVL.

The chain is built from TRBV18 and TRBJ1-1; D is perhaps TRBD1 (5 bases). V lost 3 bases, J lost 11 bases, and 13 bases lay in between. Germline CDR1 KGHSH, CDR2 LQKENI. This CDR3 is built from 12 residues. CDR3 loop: CASSPTAEGAFF. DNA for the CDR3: TGTGCCAGCTCACCGACGGCCGAGGGGGCTTTCTTT.

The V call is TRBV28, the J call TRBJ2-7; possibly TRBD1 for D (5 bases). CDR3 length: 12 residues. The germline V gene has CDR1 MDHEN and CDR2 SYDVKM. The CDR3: CASAGIGYEQYF. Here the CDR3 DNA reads TGTGCTTCGGCAGGGATCGGTTACGAGCAGTACTTC.

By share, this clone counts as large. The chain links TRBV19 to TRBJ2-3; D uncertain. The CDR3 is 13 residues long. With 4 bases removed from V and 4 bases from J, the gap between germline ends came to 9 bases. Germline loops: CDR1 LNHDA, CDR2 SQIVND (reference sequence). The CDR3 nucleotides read TGTGCCAGTAGTAGGGTTCCCTCAGATACGCAGTATTTT. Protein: CASSRVPSDTQYF.

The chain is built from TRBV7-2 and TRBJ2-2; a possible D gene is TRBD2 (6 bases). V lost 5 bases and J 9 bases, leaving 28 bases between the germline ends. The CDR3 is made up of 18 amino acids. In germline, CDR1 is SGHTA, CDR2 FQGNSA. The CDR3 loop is CASSPPLVTLGLARELFF. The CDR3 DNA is TGTGCCAGCAGCCCACCCCTGGTAACGCTGGGACTGGCCCGGGAGCTGTTTTTT.

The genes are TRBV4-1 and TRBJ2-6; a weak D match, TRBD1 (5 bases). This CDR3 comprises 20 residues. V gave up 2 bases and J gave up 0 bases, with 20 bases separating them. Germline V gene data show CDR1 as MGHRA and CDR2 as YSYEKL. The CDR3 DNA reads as TGCGCCAGCAGCCAACCAACCAGGGAAGGGATCCCCTCTGGGGCCAACGTCCTGACTTTC. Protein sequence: CASSQPTREGIPSGANVLTF.

In DNA form, the CDR3 reads TGTGCCAGCTCACCCGAGGCGAGACTTGAAGCTTTCTTT. Amino acid sequence: CASSPEARLEAFF. The rearrangement uses TRBV18 and TRBJ1-1; D call uncertain. The length of the CDR3 is 13 residues. The V gene lost 3 bases and the J gene lost 7 bases, with 12 bases spanning the gap. Germline values: CDR1 KGHSH, CDR2 LQKENI.